The 7 T cell receptor beta chains reported below all come from one sample, sequenced in a study of T cell responses to AZD1222 COVID-19 vaccine. This table comes from immunoSEQ multiplex PCR, and its TCRdb copy is limited to in-frame clones, with some not included. The table lists about 120,000 clones, 85% to 90% of them singletons. The input for sequencing was peripheral blood, taken 28 days after the second AZD1222 dose. The receptors stem from an adult who received the AZD1222 COVID-19 vaccine.

The V call is TRBV12-5, the J call TRBJ1-4; 7 bases map to TRBD1. Germline-derived CDR1 and CDR2 are LGHNT and FRNRAP. This CDR3 is built from 19 residues. With V trimmed by 0 bases and J by 0 bases, 10 bases remained unmatched. The CDR3: CASGLVVVGGLATNEKLFF. The CDR3 DNA reads as TGTGCTAGTGGTTTGGTAGTAGTAGGGGGCCTCGCAACTAATGAAAAACTGTTTTTT. The complete variable domain, with remaining parts taken from reference TRBV12-5 and TRBJ1-4, reads DARVTQTPRHKVTEMGQEVTMRCQPILGHNTVFWYRQTMMQGLELLAYFRNRAPLDDSGMPKDRFSAEMPDATLATLKIQPSEPRDSAVYFCASGLVVVGGLATNEKLFFGSGTQLSVL.

CDR3 loop: CASRGVSGNTIYF. The CDR3 DNA is TGTGCCAGCAGAGGGGTCTCTGGAAACACCATATATTTT. The V call is TRBV9, the J call TRBJ1-3, with a weak D call TRBD1 (5 bases). Germline CDR1 and CDR2: SGDLS and YYNGEE. With 5 bases removed from V and 0 bases from J, the gap between germline ends came to 6 bases. The CDR3 has 13 residues.

The chain's CDR3 is CASSLGGIETQYF. CDR3 nucleotides: TGTGCCAGCAGCTTAGGAGGGATTGAGACCCAGTACTTC. This chain joins TRBV5-5 and TRBJ2-5; D might be TRBD2 (6 bases). Germline V gives CDR1 SGHKS, CDR2 YYEKEE (reference sequence). Trimming removed 2 bases at V and 5 bases at J, with 10 bases between. This CDR3 has 13 amino acids.

This clone was counted a single time. This chain connects TRBV6-5 to TRBJ1-2; possibly TRBD1 for D (5 bases). This CDR3 contains 15 residues. V was pared by 6 bases and J by 7 bases, with 21 bases between. CDR1 and CDR2 from the germline V gene are MNHEY and SVGAGI. The CDR3 reads CASRGQGFFASGYTF. CDR3 nucleotide sequence: TGTGCCAGCAGGGGGCAGGGCTTTTTTGCATCTGGCTACACCTTC.

This rearrangement joins TRBV10-3 to TRBJ1-2; 7 bases are shared with TRBD1. In germline, CDR1 is ENHRY, CDR2 SYGVKD. V lost 2 bases, J lost 8 bases, and 5 bases stayed unmatched. This CDR3 contains 13 residues. The CDR3 DNA sequence: TGTGCCATCAGTGAGCAACGGACAGGCGGCTACACCTTC. It encodes CAISEQRTGGYTF.

The V gene is TRBV28, the J gene TRBJ2-7; D remains unclear. Germline values: CDR1 MDHEN, CDR2 SYDVKM. The CDR3 is 13 amino acids. Trimming removed 7 bases at V and 3 bases at J, with 13 bases between. The CDR3: CASNQQMFYEQYF. The DNA of the CDR3 is TGTGCCAGCAACCAACAGATGTTCTACGAGCAGTACTTC. Variable domain in full (rest from reference TRBV28 and TRBJ2-7): DVKVTQSSRYLVKRTGEKVFLECVQDMDHENMFWYRQDPGLGLRLIYFSYDVKMKEKGDIPEGYSVSREKKERFSLILESASTNQTSMYLCASNQQMFYEQYFGPGTRLTVT.

The V call is TRBV19, the J call TRBJ1-5; D gene ambiguous. The CDR3 has 15 amino acids. V was clipped by 6 bases and J by 9 bases, with 21 bases between them. The germline CDR1 and CDR2 sequences are LNHDA and SQIVND (reference sequence). The chain's CDR3 is CASSAQVPREGPQHF. The CDR3 DNA follows: TGTGCCAGTAGCGCTCAGGTCCCAAGAGAGGGGCCCCAGCATTTT.